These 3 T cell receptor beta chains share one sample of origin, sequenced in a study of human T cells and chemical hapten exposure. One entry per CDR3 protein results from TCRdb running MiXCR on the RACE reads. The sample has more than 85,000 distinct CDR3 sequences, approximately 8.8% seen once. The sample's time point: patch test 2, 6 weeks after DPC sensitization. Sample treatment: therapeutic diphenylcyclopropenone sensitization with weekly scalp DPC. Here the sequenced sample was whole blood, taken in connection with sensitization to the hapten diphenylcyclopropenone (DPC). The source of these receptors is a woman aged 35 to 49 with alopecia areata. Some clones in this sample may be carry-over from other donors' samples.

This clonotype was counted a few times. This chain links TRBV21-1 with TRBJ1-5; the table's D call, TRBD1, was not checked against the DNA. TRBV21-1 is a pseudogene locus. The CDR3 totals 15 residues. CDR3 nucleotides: TGTGCCAGCAGCAACAGGGGCAGGAGCAATCAGTCCCAGCATTTT. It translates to CASSNRGRSNQSQHF.

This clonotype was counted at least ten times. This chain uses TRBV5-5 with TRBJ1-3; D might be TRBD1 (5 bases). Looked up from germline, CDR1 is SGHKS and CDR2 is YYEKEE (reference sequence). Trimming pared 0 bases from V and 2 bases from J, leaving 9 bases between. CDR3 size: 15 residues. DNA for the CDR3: TGTGCCAGCAGCTTGGCAGGGACGACTGGAAACACCATATATTTT. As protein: CASSLAGTTGNTIYF.

CDR3 bases: TGTGCCAGCAGCCGGGGCAGGGACAGCTCTGGAAACACCATATATTTT. This encodes CASSRGRDSSGNTIYF. The chain joins TRBV4-2 to TRBJ1-3, with 7 bases identical to TRBD1. Germline V gives CDR1 LGHNA, CDR2 YNFKEQ. The CDR3 is 16 residues long. The trim removed 4 bases at V and 0 bases at J, leaving 6 bases unmatched.